A single sample is the source of the 20 T cell receptor beta chains below, sequenced in a study of T cells after yellow fever vaccination. TCRdb reprocessed the 5' RACE reads via MiXCR and lists one record per CDR3 protein. Of about 220,000 distinct CDR3 sequences listed, approximately 6.3% are singletons. The sequences come from CD4+ T cells sorted from PBMCs, collected on the day of the yellow fever booster vaccination. These receptors all stem from a man aged 25-45 years who received the YFV17D yellow fever vaccine.

The chain combines TRBV7-9 with TRBJ2-1, with D unclear. The CDR3 extends over 13 amino acids. Trimming pared 1 base from V and 9 bases from J, leaving 10 bases between. Germline CDR1 and CDR2: SEHNR and FQNEAQ (reference sequence). The CDR3 region is CASSLGMVAEQFF. The CDR3 nucleotides read TGTGCCAGCAGCTTAGGTATGGTAGCTGAGCAGTTCTTC.

This clonotype showed up just a few times. At one end, the junction sequence differs from germline, possibly due to a read error. This chain connects TRBV20-1 to TRBJ2-1, with D perhaps TRBD2 (5 bases). The V gene's germline CDR1 is DFQATT and CDR2 SNEGSKA (reference sequence). This CDR3 contains 18 residues. CDR3: CCARDPGGRRSSYNEQFF. CDR3 coding DNA: TGCTGTGCTAGAGACCCCGGTGGGCGGAGGAGCTCCTACAATGAGCAGTTCTTC.

The table lists this clonotype with many counts. The V gene is TRBV7-2, the J gene TRBJ2-2; 10 bases fit TRBD1. CDR3 length: 16 residues. The germline V gene encodes CDR1 SGHTA and CDR2 FQGNSA. V lost 0 bases, J lost 5 bases, and 3 bases stayed unmatched. The CDR3 DNA is TGTGCCAGCAGCTTAGCGAGGACAGGGGGTACCGGGGAGCTGTTTTTT. Translated: CASSLARTGGTGELFF.

This clonotype was found many times. The chain carries TRBV15 and TRBJ1-2; D might be TRBD1 (5 bases). The V gene's germline CDR1 is LNHNV and CDR2 YYDKDF (reference sequence). V shed 3 bases and J shed 4 bases, with 9 bases lying between them. The CDR3 extends over 13 amino acids. The DNA of the CDR3 is TGTGCCACCAGCAGGGACATGTCCTATGGCTACACCTTC. This encodes CATSRDMSYGYTF.

This clonotype was seen more than once but under ten times. The chain recombines TRBV18 with TRBJ2-3, with D hard to call. Germline V gene sequence: CDR1 KGHSH, CDR2 LQKENI. This CDR3 is 12 amino acids long. V lost 5 bases, J lost 9 bases, and 12 bases lay in between. CDR3 protein: CASSLTRATQYF. CDR3 nucleotide sequence: TGTGCCAGCTCATTAACCCGGGCGACGCAGTATTTT.

This clonotype was observed a few times. The genes are TRBV25-1 and TRBJ2-7, with D perhaps TRBD1 or TRBD2 (5 bases each). The germline gives CDR1 MGHDK, CDR2 SYGVNS. With 6 bases removed from V and 1 base from J, the gap between germline ends came to 19 bases. The CDR3 is made up of 16 amino acids. CDR3 nucleotide sequence: TGTGCCAGCAGCCGAGGCCCGGGGACGGGATCCTACGAGCAGTACTTC. This encodes CASSRGPGTGSYEQYF.

The chain combines TRBV6-1 with TRBJ2-5; D remains unclear. The germline CDR1 and CDR2 sequences are MNHNS and SASEGT. Trimming cost V 6 bases and J 9 bases, with 17 bases left between them. The CDR3 contains 13 residues. For the CDR3, the DNA is TGTGCCAGCAGCCTCTCGTTTCAAGACGCCCAGTACTTC. Protein sequence: CASSLSFQDAQYF.

This clonotype was counted a few times. The V and J genes are TRBV19 and TRBJ2-2; D remains ambiguous. The CDR3 runs 12 residues. CDR1 and CDR2 from the germline V gene are LNHDA and SQIVND (reference sequence). Deletions cut 2 bases from V and 6 bases from J, with 4 bases between. CDR3 bases: TGTGCCAGTAGTATATTTCCCGGGGAGCTGTTTTTT. Translating it yields CASSIFPGELFF.

The chain recombines TRBV9 with TRBJ2-5, with unresolved D. This CDR3 has 16 residues. V was shortened by 0 bases and J by 0 bases, with 12 bases between the two germline ends. CDR1 and CDR2 (germline): SGDLS, YYNGEE. CDR3 in amino acids: CASSVAPLGNQETQYF. In DNA form, the CDR3 reads TGTGCCAGCAGCGTAGCCCCTTTGGGTAACCAAGAGACCCAGTACTTC.

This clonotype was seen a few times. This chain links TRBV7-9 with TRBJ2-1; 11 nucleotides align to TRBD2. J gave up 8 bases and V 8 bases, and 14 bases lay outside the gene matches. The germline V gene encodes CDR1 SEHNR and CDR2 FQNEAQ (reference sequence). The CDR3 has 16 residues. The CDR3 DNA reads as TGTGCCAGCGGGGTTAAGGCTAGCGGGAGGTTCGATGAGCAGTTCTTC. Translated, it gives CASGVKASGRFDEQFF.

In this sample, this clonotype turned up a few times. The chain uses TRBV25-1 and TRBJ2-7, with 7 positions matching TRBD2. This CDR3 region has 11 residues. V shed 7 bases and J 4 bases; nucleotides not matched to a gene: 1. Germline lookup yields CDR1 MGHDK and CDR2 SYGVNS. The CDR3 spells CASMGGYEQYF. The CDR3 DNA sequence: TGTGCCAGCATGGGGGGGTACGAGCAGTACTTC.

This clonotype has only a few counts. Here the CDR3 DNA reads TGCAGTGTAGCTAGCGGGATCACAGATACGCAGTATTTT. This codes for CSVASGITDTQYF. The chain has TRBV20-1 and TRBJ2-3; TRBD2 aligns across 9 bases. CDR3 size: 13 residues. The germline gives CDR1 DFQATT, CDR2 SNEGSKA (reference sequence). The ends lost 7 bases at V and 2 bases at J; junction bases unmatched: 4.

This clonotype was recorded a few times. The chain couples TRBV18 to TRBJ2-7, with D hard to call. Between the trimmed V and J ends, which lost 3 bases and 2 bases, there was a span of 11 bases. This CDR3 is 14 amino acids long. Germline CDR1 is KGHSH and CDR2 is LQKENI. Written as DNA, the CDR3 is TGTGCCAGCTCACCGGACGGCATCCCCTACGAGCAGTACTTC. This translates into CASSPDGIPYEQYF.

In this sample, this clonotype turned up many times. CDR3 loop: CSASLGATNEKLFF. The CDR3 region has the DNA TGCAGTGCTAGTCTAGGGGCAACTAATGAAAAACTGTTTTTT. The rearrangement uses TRBV20-1 and TRBJ1-4; possibly TRBD1 for D (5 bases). The germline V and J ends were trimmed by 3 bases and 0 bases, with 8 bases remaining between them. CDR1 DFQATT and CDR2 SNEGSKA come from the germline V gene (reference sequence). The CDR3 length is 14 residues.

The rearrangement links TRBV6-6 to TRBJ2-1, with TRBD2 identical over 7 bases. The CDR3 runs to 13 residues. Germline V gene lookup returns CDR1 MNHNY and CDR2 SVGAGI (reference sequence). The V gene end was trimmed by 6 bases and the J gene end by 7 bases; junction bases not matched to a gene: 6. The CDR3 loop reads CASSTLASNEQFF. In DNA, the CDR3 is TGTGCCAGCAGCACACTAGCGAGTAATGAGCAGTTCTTC.

CDR3 region: CASKLGLRGAEGGTGELFF. The CDR3, as DNA: TGTGCCAGCAAATTAGGCCTACGGGGCGCTGAAGGAGGCACCGGGGAGCTGTTTTTT. The chain has TRBV28 and TRBJ2-2, with D perhaps assigned TRBD1 or TRBD2 (5 bases each). There are 19 residues in the CDR3. Trimming stripped 7 bases from V and 4 bases from J, with 28 bases between. Germline CDR1 MDHEN, CDR2 SYDVKM. Full variable domain (missing parts from reference TRBV28 and TRBJ2-2): DVKVTQSSRYLVKRTGEKVFLECVQDMDHENMFWYRQDPGLGLRLIYFSYDVKMKEKGDIPEGYSVSREKKERFSLILESASTNQTSMYLCASKLGLRGAEGGTGELFFGEGSRLTVL.

This clonotype was seen a handful of times. The chain carries TRBV24-1 and TRBJ2-3; D gene ambiguous. Germline V CDR1 and CDR2: KGHDR, SFDVKD. The CDR3 is made up of 11 amino acids. Trimming took 6 bases from V and 2 from J, leaving 2 bases between them. CDR3 region: CATSLTDTQYF. Written as DNA, the CDR3 is TGTGCCACCAGTCTCACAGATACGCAGTATTTT.

This clonotype was seen many times. This rearrangement joins TRBV5-8 to TRBJ2-2, with D possibly TRBD1 on 7 matching bases. Germline V gives CDR1 SGHTS, CDR2 YDEGEE. The V gene lost 3 bases and the J gene lost 4 bases, with 13 bases spanning the gap. This CDR3 contains 15 residues. This chain's CDR3 is CASSSGDRFTGELFF. The CDR3 nucleotides are TGTGCCAGCAGCTCGGGGGACAGATTCACCGGGGAGCTGTTTTTT.

The genes are TRBV15 and TRBJ2-7; 8 nucleotides align to TRBD2. From germline, CDR1 is LNHNV and CDR2 YYDKDF (reference sequence). V dropped 3 bases and J dropped 4; count of bases not matched to a gene: 8. The CDR3 loop spans 15 amino acids. CDR3 protein: CATSRPPAGVYEQYF. The CDR3 DNA reads as TGTGCCACCAGCAGGCCCCCAGCGGGAGTATACGAGCAGTACTTC.

This clonotype was counted ten times or more. The chain combines TRBV2 with TRBJ2-1; perhaps TRBD2 as D (5 bases). The CDR3 contains 15 residues. Germline lookup yields CDR1 SNHLY and CDR2 FYNNEI. Trimming cost V 3 bases and J 2 bases, with 11 bases left between them. CDR3 sequence: CASSEVRAAYNEQFF. DNA for the CDR3: TGTGCCAGCAGTGAGGTGCGGGCGGCCTACAATGAGCAGTTCTTC.